A selection of T cell receptor beta chains follows, all from one sample in a study of T cells after yellow fever vaccination. TCRdb re-analysed the 5' RACE reads in MiXCR, keeping a single row per CDR3 protein. The profile shows some 560,000 distinct CDR3 sequences, about 19% of them singletons. Sequencing was performed on PBMCs, taken 15 days after the yellow fever booster vaccination. Source of these receptors: a young man who received the YFV17D yellow fever vaccine. The CDR3 runs from the conserved cysteine through the conserved F or W. Fields, in order: D gene, clone size, V gene, J gene, CDR3 protein. A D gene is named only where the DNA matches it firmly. For some rows the clone size is stated as once, few or many, or as a class when expanded; others skip it.

TRBD2	few	TRBV7-8	TRBJ2-6	CASSSPGLAEVSGANVLTF
TRBD2	-	TRBV20-1	TRBJ2-7	CSARDFYQGLAGEGEQYF
TRBD1	-	TRBV10-3	TRBJ2-3	CAIRQQGITDTQYF
-	-	TRBV4-3	TRBJ2-7	CASSQGPGGDYEQYF
-	few	TRBV6-1	TRBJ1-3	CASRDPPGRSSGNTIYF
-	few	TRBV6-4	TRBJ2-1	CASSDSALGEQFF
TRBD1	many	TRBV7-9	TRBJ2-7	CASSLAGDSNIEQYF
TRBD1	-	TRBV5-1	TRBJ1-3	CASSLSGQGSGNTIYF
TRBD2	few	TRBV5-6	TRBJ2-3	CASSGILAGSDTQYF
-	-	TRBV3-1	TRBJ2-1	CASRAGDGKGGNEQFF
-	-	TRBV23-1	TRBJ2-6	CASSHLGNSGANVLTF
-	few	TRBV10-3	TRBJ1-2	CAISPENYGYTF
-	-	TRBV5-1	TRBJ2-2	CASSSGTGDTGELFF
-	once	TRBV27	TRBJ2-7	CASGPRPGALGEQYF
-	few	TRBV29-1	TRBJ1-2	CSVLGATVYGYTF
-	few	TRBV20-1	TRBJ2-1	CSLGAPTYNEQFF
-	-	TRBV24-1	TRBJ2-1	CATSGQGLKAEQFF
TRBD2	-	TRBV10-3	TRBJ2-1	CATYTSGSVNEQFF
TRBD1	-	TRBV4-2	TRBJ2-3	CASSQGDRRGDTQYF
-	many	TRBV7-9	TRBJ2-7	CASTSGTSYEQYF
TRBD1	few	TRBV25-1	TRBJ1-1	CASSDWTGSEAFF
TRBD1	few	TRBV5-5	TRBJ2-6	CASRGQYGANVLTF
-	few	TRBV20-1	TRBJ2-2	CSARDGAYTGELFF
TRBD2	-	TRBV4-3	TRBJ2-7	CASSQEGSLADYEQYF
TRBD2	few	TRBV5-1	TRBJ2-1	CASSTLRTSGTVNEQFF
TRBD2	-	TRBV30	TRBJ2-1	CAWTPGTSVWNEQFF
-	few	TRBV15	TRBJ2-6	CATSREISGTSSSGANVLTF
-	few	TRBV29-1	TRBJ2-7	CSVEGRGVGYEQYF
TRBD2	-	TRBV20-1	TRBJ2-1	CSARPQREPYNEQFF
-	few	TRBV4-1	TRBJ1-4	CASSQDPAFGEKLFF
-	-	TRBV20-1	TRBJ2-7	CCFEGESIMNSYEQYF
-	few	TRBV20-1	TRBJ1-6	CSASDPGTRISPFGSPLHF
-	many	TRBV6-4	TRBJ2-2	CASSEDNTGELFF
-	few	TRBV7-2	TRBJ2-7	CASSFTSSYEQYF
TRBD1	-	TRBV27	TRBJ2-7	CASSSDRARYEQYF
TRBD2	few	TRBV3-1	TRBJ2-1	CASTIAGLRPDEQFF
TRBD2	-	TRBV14	TRBJ2-7	CASSQDSPGGSSYEQYF
-	-	TRBV5-4	TRBJ2-7	CASSLISAREQYF
-	-	TRBV18	TRBJ1-3	CASSPSSGSAAVSGNTIYF
-	once	TRBV6-5	TRBJ1-4	CASSYLGGPTNEKLFF
-	many	TRBV5-7	TRBJ2-6	CASSYGHANSGANVLTF
-	once	TRBV13	TRBJ2-1	CASTSGQIPYNEQFF
-	few	TRBV10-3	TRBJ1-6	CAISRDNSPLHF
-	many	TRBV27	TRBJ2-7	CASSPRQITHEQYF
-	-	TRBV20-1	TRBJ2-5	CSARDLGKETQYF
-	-	TRBV20-1	TRBJ2-7	CSARAVSGKGHEQYF